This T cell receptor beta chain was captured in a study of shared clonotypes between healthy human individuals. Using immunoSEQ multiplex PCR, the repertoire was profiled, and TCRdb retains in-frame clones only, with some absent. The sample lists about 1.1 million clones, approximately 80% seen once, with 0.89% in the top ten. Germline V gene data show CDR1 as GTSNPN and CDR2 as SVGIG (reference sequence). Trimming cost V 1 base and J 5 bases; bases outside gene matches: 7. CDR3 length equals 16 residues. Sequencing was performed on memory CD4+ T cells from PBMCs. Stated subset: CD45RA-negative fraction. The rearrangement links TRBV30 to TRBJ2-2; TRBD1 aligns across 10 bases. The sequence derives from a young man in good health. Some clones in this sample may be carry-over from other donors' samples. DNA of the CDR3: TGTGCCTGGAGTGACGATCGGACAGGGGGGACCGGGGAGCTGTTTTTT. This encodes CAWSDDRTGGTGELFF.